What follows is one T cell receptor beta chain and its context. Its antigen is as yet unknown. Pooling covered second doses at about 4 or about 12 weeks. V was shortened by 0 bases and J by 2 bases, with 12 bases between the two germline ends. The CDR3 is 15 amino acids. CDR1 and CDR2 from the germline V gene are SGHNT and YYREEE (reference sequence). The data originate from a study of T cell responses to AZD1222 COVID-19 vaccine. The data were produced by immunoSEQ multiplex PCR, yet TCRdb's version contains in-frame clones alone and is incomplete. Of tens of thousands of clones listed, about 86% are singletons. Points from the study as a whole: Only after the peak T cell response were repertoires sampled.

The chain recombines TRBV5-4 with TRBJ2-7, with D maybe TRBD2 (6 bases). The material was peripheral blood, obtained 28 days after the second AZD1222 dose. This clonotype originated in an adult who received the AZD1222 COVID-19 vaccine. The CDR3 DNA reads as TGTGCCAGCAGCTTGGAGGCGGGGAAACCCTACGAGCAGTACTTC. Translating gives CASSLEAGKPYEQYF. The entire variable domain, with the rest obtained from reference TRBV5-4 and TRBJ2-7, is as follows: ETGVTQSPTHLIKTRGQQVTLRCSSQSGHNTVSWYQQALGQGPQFIFQYYREEENGRGNFPPRFSGLQFPNYSSELNVNALELDDSALYLCASSLEAGKPYEQYFGPGTRLTVT.